The 7 T cell receptor beta chains below all came from one sample that was sequenced in a study of OX40 agonist ivuxolimab in advanced cancers. Libraries were prepared by immunoSEQ multiplex PCR; TCRdb keeps only in-frame clonotypes and omits some of them. The sample comprises around 67,000 clones, more than 70% of which are singletons, and approximately 8% rests with the top ten. This specimen consisted of CD4+ or CD8+ T cells sorted from blood, obtained in a trial of the OX40 agonist ivuxolimab. The receptors shown here come from an adult with an advanced solid tumor such as melanoma, head and neck, liver or kidney cancer.

This chain uses TRBV30 with TRBJ2-2; TRBD1 or TRBD2 may be the D gene (5 bases each). The V end was cut by 3 bases, the J end by 3 bases, with 14 bases between. Germline CDR1 reads GTSNPN; CDR2 reads SVGIG (reference sequence). The CDR3 covers 15 residues. As DNA, the CDR3 is TGTGCCTGGAGCAACACCGGGACGTACACCGGGGAGCTGTTTTTT. Its translation is CAWSNTGTYTGELFF. The entire variable domain, with the rest obtained from reference TRBV30 and TRBJ2-2, is as follows: SQTIHQWPATLVQPVGSPLSLECTVEGTSNPNLYWYRQAAGRGLQLLFYSVGIGQISSEVPQNLSASRPQDRQFILSSKKLLLSDSGFYLCAWSNTGTYTGELFFGEGSRLTVL.

The CDR3 here is CASSYAGLAVDTQYF. CDR3 sequence (DNA): TGCGCCAGCAGTTACGCGGGGTTAGCGGTGGATACGCAGTATTTT. The chain has TRBV5-1 and TRBJ2-3; maybe TRBD2 (6 bases). V lost 5 bases, J lost 6 bases, and 19 bases lay in between. This CDR3 spans 15 amino acids. CDR1 SGHRS and CDR2 YFSETQ come from the germline V gene.

CDR3: CASSLNSGYTDTQYF. Here the CDR3 DNA reads TGTGCCAGCAGCTTAAATAGCGGTTACACAGATACGCAGTATTTT. This sequence joins TRBV11-2 and TRBJ2-3; TRBD2 might be the D (6 bases). The CDR3 sequence is 15 residues long. Germline loops: CDR1 SGHAT, CDR2 FQNNGV. Trimming removed 2 bases at V and 2 bases at J, with 11 bases between. Complete variable domain (other parts from reference TRBV11-2 and TRBJ2-3): EAGVAQSPRYKIIEKRQSVAFWCNPISGHATLYWYQQILGQGPKLLIQFQNNGVVDDSQLPKDRFSAERLKGVDSTLKIQPAKLEDSAVYLCASSLNSGYTDTQYFGPGTRLTVL.

The CDR3 DNA reads TGTGCCAGCTGCGATAGCACAGGCAAATTGTACGAGCAGTACTTC. Its protein is CASCDSTGKLYEQYF. The rearrangement links TRBV10-3 to TRBJ2-7; D might be TRBD1 (5 bases). V lost 10 bases and J 4 bases, leaving 23 bases between the germline ends. Germline V gene sequence: CDR1 ENHRY, CDR2 SYGVKD. This CDR3 is 15 amino acids long.

CDR3 nucleotides: TGTGCCAGCAGCTTGGGGGGGACTAGCGGTTACAATGAGCAGTTCTTC. Its protein product is CASSLGGTSGYNEQFF. The chain uses TRBV5-4 and TRBJ2-1, with 11 positions matching TRBD2. Germline assignment: CDR1 SGHNT and CDR2 YYREEE (reference sequence). V trimming: 0 bases; J trimming: 4 bases; junction bases outside the gene matches: 3. The CDR3 runs to 16 residues.

This chain uses TRBV28 with TRBJ2-7, with 13 bases aligning to TRBD2. The germline V gene encodes CDR1 MDHEN and CDR2 SYDVKM. The J segment lost 5 bases and the V segment lost 5 bases, leaving 6 bases of the junction unmatched. The CDR3 runs 15 residues. The CDR3 DNA follows: TGTGCCAGCAGTATTCCGGGACTAGCGGGGAACGAGCAGTACTTC. Translated, it gives CASSIPGLAGNEQYF.

CDR3 residues: CASSPSKAEAFF. CDR3 nucleotides: TGTGCCAGCAGCCCTTCCAAGGCTGAAGCTTTCTTT. The rearrangement joins TRBV6-1 to TRBJ1-1; D call uncertain. Germline CDR1 and CDR2: MNHNS and SASEGT. The CDR3 contains 12 residues. V lost 6 bases and J 6 bases, leaving 11 bases between the germline ends.